This record covers a single T cell receptor beta chain. This sample is drawn from a study of shared clonotypes between healthy human individuals. This CDR3 has 15 residues. Trimming removed 3 bases from V and 7 bases from J; junction bases left unmatched: 8. CDR1 is SGHNT and CDR2 is YYREEE in the germline V gene (reference sequence). Only in-frame clones appear in the TCRdb table, and some are missing; sequencing was by immunoSEQ multiplex PCR. This repertoire shows just over 2,000,000 clones, approximately 95% found once; its top ten account for roughly 0.13%. The receptor comes from a man between 18 and 29 years old in good health. The genes are TRBV5-4 and TRBJ1-4; 8 nucleotides match TRBD1. The material sequenced was naive CD4+ T cells sorted from blood. As for subset: CD45RA+ positively selected. The CDR3 region is CASSSLQGGGEKLFF. CDR3 nucleotide sequence: TGTGCCAGCAGCTCTTTACAGGGGGGTGGTGAAAAACTGTTTTTT.